Presented here are 23 T cell receptor beta chains from one specimen sequenced in a study of OX40 agonist ivuxolimab in advanced cancers. TCRdb's table, derived via immunoSEQ multiplex PCR, lists solely in-frame clones and lacks some. The sample includes some 65,000 clones, roughly 90% of them seen just once. The material sequenced was CD4+ or CD8+ T cells sorted from blood, taken in a trial of the OX40 agonist ivuxolimab. All receptors derive from an adult with an advanced solid tumor such as melanoma, head and neck, liver or kidney cancer.

V is TRBV4-1 and J is TRBJ1-4, with TRBD1 as a possible D gene (6 bases). The CDR3 is made up of 17 amino acids. Germline-derived CDR1 and CDR2 are MGHRA and YSYEKL. V was clipped by 3 bases and J by 7 bases, with 21 bases between them. The CDR3, as DNA: TGCGCCAGCAGCCAGGGTATAGGGACACCAGGCGGTGAAAAACTGTTTTTT. Its protein is CASSQGIGTPGGEKLFF.

The rearrangement joins TRBV2 to TRBJ2-7, with 7 bases matching TRBD2. This CDR3 is 13 amino acids long. Germline CDR1 is SNHLY and CDR2 is FYNNEI. The V gene end was trimmed by 5 bases and the J gene end by 2 bases; junction bases not matched to a gene: 3. CDR3 nucleotides: TGTGCCAGCAGTCCGGGACTAACCTACGAGCAGTACTTC. Translating it yields CASSPGLTYEQYF.

This sequence joins TRBV10-2 and TRBJ1-5; D is unclear. The CDR3 loop spans 14 amino acids. The germline V gene has CDR1 WSHSY and CDR2 SAAADI. The V and J ends lost 3 bases and 4 bases respectively, with 10 bases between them. The chain's CDR3 is CASSDAGTNQPQHF. CDR3 bases: TGCGCCAGCAGTGACGCAGGTACTAATCAGCCCCAGCATTTT.

This clone was detected only once. This chain uses TRBV6-5 with TRBJ2-7; TRBD1 agrees at 7 bases. The CDR3 extends over 12 amino acids. Germline V gene data show CDR1 as MNHEY and CDR2 as SVGAGI. With 4 bases clipped from V and 6 bases from J, the junction kept 3 bases outside the gene matches. CDR3 nucleotide sequence: TGTGCCAGCAGTTCCTCAGGGGGCGAGCAGTACTTC. Protein: CASSSSGGEQYF.

The sample holds a few counts of this clone. The genes are TRBV10-2 and TRBJ1-5; TRBD1 might be the D (5 bases). Trimming took 7 bases from V and 0 from J, leaving 10 bases between them. The CDR3 runs to 14 residues. Germline V lookup: CDR1 WSHSY, CDR2 SAAADI. In DNA form, the CDR3 reads TGCGCCAGCACCCCGACAGATAGCAATCAGCCCCAGCATTTT. Amino acid sequence: CASTPTDSNQPQHF.

This CDR3 is CASSPGQGHEKLFF. The CDR3 coding sequence is TGTGCCAGCAGCCCGGGACAGGGCCATGAAAAACTGTTTTTT. The V and J genes are TRBV9 and TRBJ1-4; 9 bases line up with TRBD1. The CDR3 runs to 14 residues. V lost 4 bases, J lost 6 bases, and 4 bases stayed unmatched. Germline V gives CDR1 SGDLS, CDR2 YYNGEE.

This chain uses TRBV10-1 with TRBJ2-1; TRBD2 matches at 16 bases. The trim removed 1 base at V and 11 bases at J, leaving 5 bases unmatched. Germline values: CDR1 WNHNN, CDR2 SYGVQD (reference sequence). This CDR3 comprises 16 residues. CDR3 residues: CASSEYGTSGRAKQFF. CDR3 in DNA: TGCGCCAGCAGTGAGTACGGGACTAGCGGGAGGGCCAAGCAGTTCTTC.

This clone was picked up one time. The chain uses TRBV6-5 and TRBJ1-1, with D perhaps matching TRBD1 (5 bases). V lost 2 bases and J lost 8, with 12 bases in between. The CDR3 contains 13 residues. Germline values: CDR1 MNHEY, CDR2 SVGAGI. CDR3 DNA: TGTGCCAGCAGTTACGGGAGACAGACCGAAGCTTTCTTT. Translation: CASSYGRQTEAFF.

V gene TRBV6-1 combines with J gene TRBJ2-7, with 9 bases matching TRBD1. The germline V gene has CDR1 MNHNS and CDR2 SASEGT. V shed 4 bases and J 6 bases; nucleotides not matched to a gene: 10. There are 15 residues in the CDR3. CDR3 sequence reads: CASSVLQGAPIEQYF. The CDR3 region has the DNA TGTGCCAGCAGTGTACTACAGGGGGCTCCGATCGAGCAGTACTTC.

The chain links TRBV28 to TRBJ1-2, with 9 bases lining up with TRBD1. The germline gives CDR1 MDHEN, CDR2 SYDVKM. With V trimmed by 6 bases and J by 3 bases, 5 bases remained unmatched. The CDR3 extends over 14 amino acids. This CDR3 reads CASSRWDRDYGYTF. Here the CDR3 DNA reads TGTGCCAGCAGCCGATGGGACAGGGACTATGGCTACACCTTC.

J is TRBJ2-3 and V is TRBV9; 8 nucleotides match TRBD2. Germline lookup yields CDR1 SGDLS and CDR2 YYNGEE. The CDR3 has 15 amino acids. Trimming removed 4 bases from V and 3 bases from J; junction bases left unmatched: 7. CDR3 loop: CASSPSPSGTDTQYF. The CDR3 DNA reads TGTGCCAGCAGCCCCTCGCCTAGCGGGACAGATACGCAGTATTTT.

The chain couples TRBV28 to TRBJ2-1, with D perhaps assigned TRBD1 or TRBD2 (5 bases each). Trimming stripped 1 base from V and 0 bases from J, with 10 bases between. The CDR3 contains 16 residues. Germline V gene data show CDR1 as MDHEN and CDR2 as SYDVKM. CDR3 in DNA: TGTGCCAGCAGTTTATCCGAGGGGCGCTCCTACAATGAGCAGTTCTTC. Its protein product is CASSLSEGRSYNEQFF.

The chain uses TRBV18 and TRBJ1-5, with TRBD1 identical over 9 bases. The trim removed 5 bases at V and 6 bases at J, leaving 8 bases unmatched. In germline, CDR1 is KGHSH, CDR2 LQKENI. This CDR3 has 15 amino acids. The CDR3 spells CASSLGQGDIQPQHF. The CDR3, as DNA: TGTGCCAGCTCATTGGGACAGGGTGATATTCAGCCCCAGCATTTT.

This clone was detected once. V is TRBV28 and J is TRBJ1-1; D possibly corresponds to TRBD1 (5 bases). Germline loops: CDR1 MDHEN, CDR2 SYDVKM. The CDR3 length is 16 residues. Trimming removed 0 bases from V and 4 bases from J, with 15 bases in between. The CDR3 DNA reads as TGTGCCAGCAGTTTATGGGGGGATGGGTCGGGCACTGAAGCTTTCTTT. Amino acid sequence: CASSLWGDGSGTEAFF.

The chain couples TRBV27 to TRBJ1-2; D remains unclear. This CDR3 contains 15 residues. The ends were cut back, 5 bases at V and 2 bases at J, with 15 bases in the middle. Germline V lookup: CDR1 MNHEY, CDR2 SMNVEV (reference sequence). The CDR3 loop reads CASSVTGILNYGYTF. Here the CDR3 DNA reads TGTGCCAGCAGTGTGACCGGGATCTTAAACTATGGCTACACCTTC.

This chain uses TRBV11-1 with TRBJ2-5; no definite D call. The CDR3 spans 14 residues. Between the trimmed V and J ends, which lost 1 base and 4 bases, there was a span of 10 bases. Germline lookup yields CDR1 SGHAT and CDR2 FQDESV (reference sequence). CDR3 sequence reads: CASSLEPGGETQYF. The CDR3 nucleotides read TGTGCCAGCAGCTTAGAGCCGGGCGGAGAGACCCAGTACTTC.

In the case of this clone: The junction differs from germline at one of its ends, possibly a read error. The sample carries other DNA sequences with the same CDR3. The chain links TRBV19 to TRBJ1-5; no definite D call. This CDR3 comprises 16 residues. Germline V CDR1 and CDR2: LNHDA, SQIVND (reference sequence). The CDR3 bases are TGCGCCAGTAGTATTCGGAACCGGGCGGGCAATCAGCCCCAGCATTTT. It encodes CASSIRNRAGNQPQHF.

The chain recombines TRBV2 with TRBJ2-3, with 8 bases matching TRBD1. This CDR3 is built from 14 residues. Germline CDR1 reads SNHLY; CDR2 reads FYNNEI. Trimming took 4 bases from V and 7 from J; bases not matched to a gene: 7. CDR3 sequence: CASSARTGLNTQYF. In nucleotides, the CDR3 is TGTGCCAGCAGTGCTAGGACAGGGTTAAATACGCAGTATTTT.

The V call is TRBV15, the J call TRBJ1-2; 9 positions match TRBD1. V shed 0 bases, J shed 6 bases, and the junction held 11 bases outside the gene matches. CDR3 length: 17 residues. Looked up from germline, CDR1 is LNHNV and CDR2 is YYDKDF (reference sequence). The CDR3 is CATSRDQGDRVENGYTF. The CDR3 coding sequence is TGTGCCACCAGCAGAGATCAGGGGGACAGGGTGGAGAATGGCTACACCTTC.

This rearrangement joins TRBV7-6 to TRBJ2-5; the match to TRBD1 covers 7 bases. Germline CDR1 is SGHVS and CDR2 is FNYEAQ. The CDR3 is made up of 16 amino acids. V lost 5 bases, J lost 5 bases, and 14 bases stayed unmatched. CDR3 sequence: CASSTNPGGVHETQYF. The CDR3 coding sequence is TGTGCCAGCAGCACGAACCCAGGGGGAGTCCACGAGACCCAGTACTTC.

The chain recombines TRBV11-1 with TRBJ2-7, with 9 bases identical to TRBD1. The CDR3 totals 13 residues. V shed 6 bases and J 5 bases; nucleotides not matched to a gene: 5. Germline lookup yields CDR1 SGHAT and CDR2 FQDESV (reference sequence). CDR3 region: CASSLDRGHEQYF. CDR3 in DNA: TGTGCCAGCAGTTTGGACAGGGGTCACGAGCAGTACTTC. The full variable domain, rest sourced from reference TRBV11-1 and TRBJ2-7, is EAEVAQSPRYKITEKSQAVAFWCDPISGHATLYWYRQILGQGPELLVQFQDESVVDDSQLPKDRFSAERLKGVDSTLKIQPAELGDSAMYLCASSLDRGHEQYFGPGTRLTVT.

This chain uses TRBV2 with TRBJ1-2; D possibly corresponds to TRBD1 (5 bases). The V gene's germline CDR1 is SNHLY and CDR2 FYNNEI. V was pared by 2 bases and J by 5 bases, with 15 bases between. This CDR3 comprises 15 residues. Written as DNA, the CDR3 is TGTGCCAGCAGTGAACAGGGTCTCGCTAGGTATGGCTACACCTTC. It translates to CASSEQGLARYGYTF. Variable domain in full (rest from reference TRBV2 and TRBJ1-2): EPEVTQTPSHQVTQMGQEVILRCVPISNHLYFYWYRQILGQKVEFLVSFYNNEISEKSEIFDDQFSVERPDGSNFTLKIRSTKLEDSAMYFCASSEQGLARYGYTFGSGTRLTVV.

The chain is built from TRBV7-3 and TRBJ2-2, with a possible D match to TRBD1 (6 bases). CDR1 and CDR2 from the germline V gene are SGHTA and FQGTGA. Deletions cut 3 bases from V and 1 base from J, with 12 bases between. The CDR3 sequence is 16 residues long. The CDR3 sequence: CASSFFGQQNTGELFF. DNA for the CDR3: TGTGCCAGCAGCTTTTTTGGACAGCAGAACACCGGGGAGCTGTTTTTT.